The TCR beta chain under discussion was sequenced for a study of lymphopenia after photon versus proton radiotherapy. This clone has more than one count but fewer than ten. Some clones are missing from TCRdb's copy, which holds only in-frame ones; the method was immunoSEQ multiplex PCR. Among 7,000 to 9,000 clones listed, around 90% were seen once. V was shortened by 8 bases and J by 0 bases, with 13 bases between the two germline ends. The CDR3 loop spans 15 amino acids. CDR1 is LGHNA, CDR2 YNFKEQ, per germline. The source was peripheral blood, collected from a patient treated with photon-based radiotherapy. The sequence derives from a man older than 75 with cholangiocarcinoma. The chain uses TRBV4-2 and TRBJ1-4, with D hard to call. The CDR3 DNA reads TGTGCCAGCGGACTAGACCCCGCAACTAATGAAAAACTGTTTTTT. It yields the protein CASGLDPATNEKLFF.